This T cell receptor beta chain was identified during a study of CD8 T cell repertoires and HIV-1 epitope variants. Study-wide background: Tested: three Gag epitope families, Nef HW9 and YT9.

Produced via immunoSEQ multiplex PCR; TCRdb's table is partial and in-frame only. This sample has 4,800 or so clones, with about two thirds found just once. On this clone itself: As yet, its antigen is unknown.

Input material: cultured CD8+ T cells derived from PBMCs. This receptor was taken from a male donor with HIV.

CDR3 in amino acids: CASSLNQGSTGELFF. The CDR3 region has the DNA TGTGCCAGCAGCTTAAATCAGGGGAGCACCGGGGAGCTGTTTTTT. The chain recombines TRBV7-3 with TRBJ2-2; possibly TRBD1 for D (6 bases). The CDR3 is made up of 15 amino acids. Germline CDR1 reads SGHTA; CDR2 reads FQGTGA. The ends were cut back, 1 base at V and 4 bases at J, with 10 bases in the middle.